This TCR beta chain was recovered during a study of blood T cell repertoires in COVID-19. Across the study: The United States, Italy and Spain provided the acute and convalescent COVID-19 samples.

The CDR3 runs 14 residues. Germline V CDR1 and CDR2: MNHEY, SVGAGI. The ends lost 6 bases at V and 6 bases at J; junction bases unmatched: 6. Assay: immunoSEQ multiplex PCR; the TCRdb copy retains only in-frame clones and omits some. The table lists approximately 80,000 clones, about three quarters of them singletons. In its sample, this clone was seen a few times. The sequenced sample was peripheral blood. The chain combines TRBV6-5 with TRBJ2-2; 8 bases map to TRBD1. The sequence derives from a human donor in a cohort sampled during active COVID-19. In nucleotides, the CDR3 is TGTGCCAGCAGCCTGACAGGGGAATCCGGGGAGCTGTTTTTT. Amino acid sequence: CASSLTGESGELFF.